This TCR beta chain originates from a study of control samples from healthy donors and cancer patients. TCRdb's table, derived via immunoSEQ multiplex PCR, lists solely in-frame clones and lacks some. This repertoire shows approximately 170,000 clones, 80% to 95% found once; its top ten account for about 0.73%. V dropped 6 bases and J dropped 3; count of bases not matched to a gene: 6. The CDR3 totals 15 residues. Germline values: CDR1 MNHEY, CDR2 SMNVEV (reference sequence). This receptor was identified in a woman in her twenties or thirties in good health. Source material: blood. The chain carries TRBV27 and TRBJ2-1; TRBD2 agrees at 9 bases. As DNA, the CDR3 is TGTGCCAGCAGCACGCCTAGCGGGAACTACAATGAGCAGTTCTTC. This encodes CASSTPSGNYNEQFF.